Described below is a single TCR beta chain sequence and its context. Its antigen is currently not known. Base qualities are missing; no much larger clone stands one base away. The library was generated by the immunoSEQ multiplex PCR assay. This is the immuneACCESS table as TCRdb keeps it, with only in-frame sequences that have V and J called. A part of the clones is gone; compared with another copy, unresolved V genes explain less than half, and the rest is unexplained. Within this sample are about 80,000 clones, with approximately 90% of them counted one time only. The ten largest make up about 1.5% of the sample. CDR1 and CDR2, looked up from the germline V gene, are SGHRS and YFSETQ. Trimming at the junction amounts to 6 bases on V and 1 base on J, and the germline ends lie 16 bases apart. Inclusive of the bounding cysteine and phenylalanine, the CDR3 is 15 residues long. Of the read, only the CDR3 DNA is kept; its 45 bases are in frame from base 1.

The sample comes from a study of T cell changes during pregnancy in multiple sclerosis (dated 2019 in TCRdb). Concerning the study at large: The study examined how the T cell repertoire changed over the course of pregnancy in women with multiple sclerosis.

This receptor chain uses TRBV5-1 and TRBJ1-1, with an unclear D gene assignment. This TCR was recovered from a female donor with multiple sclerosis, enrolled in a pregnancy study. Sequencing was performed on peripheral blood, taken before pregnancy. The base sequence is TGCGCCAGCACCGAGGGCCCCCGGACGAACACTGAAGCTTTCTTT. Its amino acids are CASTEGPRTNTEAFF.